The 22 T cell receptor beta chains reported below all come from one sample, sequenced in a study of naive and memory T cell subsets. For blood and skin samples, reverse transcription used TCR alpha and beta constant primers. MiXCR was run by TCRdb on the UMI-ligation and nested PCR reads, yielding one entry per CDR3 protein. The top ten hold under 7.5% of the sample, which has around 18,000 distinct CDR3 sequences, about a tenth seen once. Treatment reported: skin biopsy from PPD injection site in Mantoux-positive individual. Input was about 1 to 1,100 ng of DNase-treated total RNA without cell sorting. Sequencing was performed on skin, taken from a tuberculin skin test site. The receptors here all came from an adult in good health.

This clonotype was recorded at least ten times. V is TRBV29-1 and J is TRBJ2-5; D possibly corresponds to TRBD1 (5 bases). The V gene lost 7 bases and the J gene lost 5 bases, with 20 bases spanning the gap. The CDR3 covers 14 residues. The V gene's germline CDR1 is SQVTM and CDR2 ANQGSEA. The CDR3 reads CSAEGVGFGETQYF. In nucleotides, the CDR3 is TGCAGCGCCGAAGGGGTAGGGTTCGGGGAGACCCAGTACTTC. Full variable domain (missing parts from reference TRBV29-1 and TRBJ2-5): SAVISQKPSRDICQRGTSLTIQCQVDSQVTMMFWYRQQPGQSLTLIATANQGSEATYESGFVIDKFPISRPNLTFSTLTVSNMSPEDSSIYLCSAEGVGFGETQYFGPGTRLLVL.

The table lists this clonotype with many counts. This chain uses TRBV15 with TRBJ2-1; D may be TRBD1 or TRBD2 (5 bases each). Trimming removed 0 bases at V and 3 bases at J, with 12 bases between. The CDR3 sequence is 16 residues long. Germline V gives CDR1 LNHNV, CDR2 YYDKDF (reference sequence). The CDR3 here is CATSRDVGPYYNEQFF. In DNA, the CDR3 is TGTGCCACCAGCAGAGACGTGGGACCATACTACAATGAGCAGTTCTTC.

The CDR3 DNA reads TGCGCCAGCAGCCCGGAACTGAAGGGGGCCTGGAATGAGCAGTTCTTC. It encodes CASSPELKGAWNEQFF. The chain joins TRBV4-3 to TRBJ2-1; 7 nucleotides match TRBD1. CDR3 length: 16 amino acids. Germline CDR1 and CDR2: LGHNA and YSLEER. V was pared by 4 bases and J by 7 bases, with 13 bases of the junction left unmatched.

This clonotype was recorded at least ten times. V usage is TRBV19 and J usage is TRBJ2-3, with a tentative D call TRBD2 (6 bases). Germline lookup yields CDR1 LNHDA and CDR2 SQIVND (reference sequence). V was pared by 1 base and J by 5 bases, with 10 bases between. CDR3 length equals 14 residues. This CDR3 is CASSIAGEQDTQYF. The CDR3, as DNA: TGTGCCAGTAGTATAGCGGGGGAACAAGATACGCAGTATTTT.

Within the sample, this clonotype is medium-sized. This chain uses TRBV7-2 with TRBJ1-2; D is perhaps TRBD1 (5 bases). The CDR3 is 12 residues long. Trimming shortened V by 0 bases and J by 8 bases, and 7 bases separated the two germline ends. Per the germline V gene, CDR1 is SGHTA and CDR2 is FQGNSA. This CDR3 reads CASSLAGGGYTF. The CDR3 DNA reads TGTGCCAGCAGCTTAGCCGGGGGAGGCTACACCTTC.

This clonotype was counted ten times or more. The gene calls are TRBV10-3 and TRBJ2-5, with TRBD1 matching 9 bases. CDR1 is ENHRY, CDR2 SYGVKD, per germline. V lost 0 bases to trimming and J lost 2 bases; unmatched junction nucleotides: 1. The CDR3 extends over 15 amino acids. The CDR3 here is CAISESTGGQETQYF. As DNA, the CDR3 is TGTGCCATCAGTGAGTCGACAGGGGGACAAGAGACCCAGTACTTC.

A word on this clonotype: A read error may be the cause here, since a much bigger clone is one base away. The CDR3 nucleotides are TGTGCCAGCAGTCCACGCTGGACTAGCCCAAGCTCCTGCAATGAGCAGTTCTTC. Its protein product is CASSPRWTSPSSCNEQFF. The rearrangement links TRBV12-3 or TRBV12-4 to TRBJ2-1; 8 bases map to TRBD2. The CDR3 extends over 18 amino acids.

V is TRBV4-1 and J is TRBJ2-7, with TRBD1 matching over 7 bases. Germline CDR1 MGHRA, CDR2 YSYEKL. The CDR3 is made up of 15 amino acids. With 0 bases clipped from V and 3 bases from J, the junction kept 5 bases outside the gene matches. The CDR3 DNA reads TGCGCCAGCAGCCAAGACCGGACAGGAAACTACGAGCAGTACTTC. Its protein is CASSQDRTGNYEQYF.

The chain carries TRBV7-2 and TRBJ2-1; D may be TRBD2 (5 bases). The CDR3 is 15 amino acids. V dropped 1 base and J dropped 6 bases, with 13 bases sitting between them. Per germline, CDR1 SGHTA and CDR2 FQGNSA. In DNA, the CDR3 is TGTGCCAGCAGCTTAGTTGCGGGTCGGGTCAATGAGCAGTTCTTC. Amino acid sequence: CASSLVAGRVNEQFF.

The rearrangement links TRBV6-1 to TRBJ2-7, with D possibly matching TRBD1 (6 bases). Trimming took 4 bases from V and 2 from J, leaving 15 bases between them. Germline V gene lookup returns CDR1 MNHNS and CDR2 SASEGT. The length of the CDR3 is 15 residues. CDR3 DNA sequence: TGTGCCAGCAGTGTCGACAGGCGATATACCTACGAGCAGTACTTC. It encodes CASSVDRRYTYEQYF.

This clonotype is categorized as medium-sized. The chain has TRBV29-1 and TRBJ2-2; D might be TRBD1 (5 bases). Germline CDR1 reads SQVTM; CDR2 reads ANQGSEA. The CDR3 is 16 residues long. The ends were cut back, 6 bases at V and 2 bases at J, with 19 bases in the middle. The CDR3 DNA sequence: TGCAGCGTATTAAAGGGGTCCTCTCCTAACACCGGGGAGCTGTTTTTT. It translates to CSVLKGSSPNTGELFF.

The rearrangement joins TRBV7-2 to TRBJ2-1; D is perhaps TRBD1 (5 bases). Trimming took off 1 base at V and 6 bases at J, with 13 bases between the two ends. This CDR3 has 15 residues. The germline V gene encodes CDR1 SGHTA and CDR2 FQGNSA. CDR3: CASSLGSAGLNEQFF. The CDR3 nucleotides read TGTGCCAGCAGCTTAGGTTCTGCAGGGCTCAATGAGCAGTTCTTC.

This clonotype was seen ten or more times. The chain combines TRBV7-7 with TRBJ2-1, with D hard to call. This CDR3 has 15 amino acids. Germline loops: CDR1 SSHAT, CDR2 FNYEAQ (reference sequence). V lost 3 bases and J 0 bases, leaving 9 bases between the germline ends. The CDR3 protein is CASSLAPGSYNEQFF. The CDR3 DNA reads TGTGCCAGCAGCTTGGCCCCCGGCTCCTACAATGAGCAGTTCTTC.

Many counts were recorded for this clonotype. The genes are TRBV7-9 and TRBJ2-1; 9 bases match TRBD1. This CDR3 spans 15 amino acids. Germline-derived CDR1 and CDR2 are SEHNR and FQNEAQ (reference sequence). V dropped 3 bases and J dropped 3; count of bases not matched to a gene: 3. The CDR3 DNA follows: TGTGCCAGCAGCTTGTGGGACAGGGACTACAATGAGCAGTTCTTC. It encodes CASSLWDRDYNEQFF.

This clonotype was seen ten or more times. The J gene is TRBJ2-2, the V gene TRBV29-1; perhaps TRBD2 as D (6 bases). Trimming cost V 7 bases and J 5 bases, with 14 bases left between them. Germline V gene lookup returns CDR1 SQVTM and CDR2 ANQGSEA. The CDR3 is 13 amino acids. CDR3 bases: TGCAGCGGCGGAGGGCCTGAAACCGGGGAGCTGTTTTTT. This translates into CSGGGPETGELFF.

This sequence joins TRBV6-2 or TRBV6-3 and TRBJ2-7, with 9 bases identical to TRBD2. Germline V gene lookup returns CDR1 MNHEY and CDR2 SVGEGT. The CDR3 spans 19 residues. J lost 3 bases, V lost 1 base, and 16 bases had no gene match. Here the CDR3 DNA reads TGTGCCAGCAGTTACTTAAAAGGTCTAGCGGGATTATCCAACTACGAGCAGTACTTC. Translating it yields CASSYLKGLAGLSNYEQYF.

This clonotype was seen at least ten times. The rearrangement links TRBV7-2 to TRBJ2-3, with D maybe TRBD2 (5 bases). V was pared by 7 bases and J by 4 bases, with 9 bases between. Germline CDR1 is SGHTA and CDR2 is FQGNSA. This CDR3 contains 12 residues. CDR3 sequence (DNA): TGTGCCAGCAATCCGGGGTCAGATACGCAGTATTTT. The encoded protein is CASNPGSDTQYF.

This clonotype was observed a handful of times. The chain has TRBV6-5 and TRBJ2-4, with a tentative D call TRBD1 (5 bases). CDR1 and CDR2 from the germline V gene are MNHEY and SVGAGI. Trimming cost V 0 bases and J 1 base, with 10 bases left between them. The CDR3 sequence is 16 residues long. CDR3 in DNA: TGTGCCAGCAGTTACTCCGGCCAGGGTGCCAAAAACATTCAGTACTTC. This codes for CASSYSGQGAKNIQYF.

This clonotype was seen only a few times. The rearrangement links TRBV28 to TRBJ1-5; no clear D gene. The CDR3 is made up of 13 amino acids. The germline CDR1 and CDR2 sequences are MDHEN and SYDVKM. The V and J ends lost 2 bases and 7 bases respectively, with 9 bases between them. CDR3: CASSLLDRQPQHF. CDR3 coding DNA: TGTGCCAGCAGTTTACTTGACCGACAGCCCCAGCATTTT. Full variable domain (missing parts from reference TRBV28 and TRBJ1-5): DVKVTQSSRYLVKRTGEKVFLECVQDMDHENMFWYRQDPGLGLRLIYFSYDVKMKEKGDIPEGYSVSREKKERFSLILESASTNQTSMYLCASSLLDRQPQHFGDGTRLSIL.

In its sample, this clonotype was seen a few times. The J gene is TRBJ2-1, the V gene TRBV20-1; TRBD2 matches 8 bases. This CDR3 contains 17 residues. CDR1 is DFQATT and CDR2 is SNEGSKA in the germline V gene (reference sequence). Germline trimming cut 0 bases from V and 7 bases from J; bases unmatched to any gene: 14. Here the CDR3 reads CSARDPGTSQIGNEQFF. The CDR3 nucleotides read TGCAGTGCTAGAGATCCCGGGACTAGTCAAATAGGAAATGAGCAGTTCTTC.

This clonotype was picked up many times. The J gene is TRBJ2-5, the V gene TRBV11-2, with D maybe TRBD2 (6 bases). V lost 6 bases and J lost 1, with 12 bases in between. There are 14 residues in the CDR3. CDR1 is SGHAT, CDR2 FQNNGV, per germline. The CDR3 loop is CASRRDLIQETQYF. The CDR3 nucleotides are TGTGCCAGCAGGCGGGACTTAATCCAAGAGACCCAGTACTTC.

Turning to this clonotype: The CDR3 carries no conserved terminal phenylalanine or tryptophan, so it likely arises from a read error. The chain has TRBV20-1 and TRBJ2-7; D not certain. Germline V lookup: CDR1 DFQATT, CDR2 SNEGSKA (reference sequence). The length of the CDR3 is 12 residues. Trimming shortened V by 5 bases and J by 0 bases, and 8 bases separated the two germline ends. The CDR3 coding sequence is TGCAGTGCTCCGGTGAGCTCCTACGAGCAGTACTTA. It specifies CSAPVSSYEQYL.